This TCR beta chain was sequenced in a study of beta chain features in type 1 diabetes. All of the isolated RNA was reverse transcribed, so expressed TCRB transcripts were sequenced. Method: immunoSEQ multiplex PCR; TCRdb's copy keeps in-frame clones and lacks some. The profile shows 200,000 to 300,000 clones, less than 35% of them singletons. For this clone: The antigen is unknown.

The germline V gene has CDR1 GTSNPN and CDR2 SVGIG (reference sequence). V lost 7 bases to trimming and J lost 1 base, with 11 bases between them. The CDR3 has 12 amino acids. Study findings and constraints: Patients' naive, central memory and Treg TCRB repertoires seemed closer to one another than those of healthy donors.

The chain combines TRBV30 with TRBJ2-7; the D gene is possibly TRBD1 (5 bases). The source material was central memory CD4+ T cells from blood. The source is a man aged 25-45 years in good health. Here the CDR3 DNA reads TGTGCCTTCACGAAGGGGTCCTACGAGCAGTACTTC. Its protein product is CAFTKGSYEQYF.